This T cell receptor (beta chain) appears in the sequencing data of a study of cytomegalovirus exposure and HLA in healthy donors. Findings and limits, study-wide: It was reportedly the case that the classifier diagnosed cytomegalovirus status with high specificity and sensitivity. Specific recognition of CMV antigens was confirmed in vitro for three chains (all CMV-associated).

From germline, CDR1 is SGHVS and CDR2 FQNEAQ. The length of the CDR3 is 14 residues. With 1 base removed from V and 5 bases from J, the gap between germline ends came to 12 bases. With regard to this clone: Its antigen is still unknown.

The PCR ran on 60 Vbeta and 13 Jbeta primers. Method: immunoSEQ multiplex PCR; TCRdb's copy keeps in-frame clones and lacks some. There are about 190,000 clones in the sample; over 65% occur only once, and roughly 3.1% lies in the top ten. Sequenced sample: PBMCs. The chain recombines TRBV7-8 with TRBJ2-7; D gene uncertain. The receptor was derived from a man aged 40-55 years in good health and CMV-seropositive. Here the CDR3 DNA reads TGTGCCAGCAGCTTAGGTCAGATGAGGCACGAGCAGTACTTC. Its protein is CASSLGQMRHEQYF.